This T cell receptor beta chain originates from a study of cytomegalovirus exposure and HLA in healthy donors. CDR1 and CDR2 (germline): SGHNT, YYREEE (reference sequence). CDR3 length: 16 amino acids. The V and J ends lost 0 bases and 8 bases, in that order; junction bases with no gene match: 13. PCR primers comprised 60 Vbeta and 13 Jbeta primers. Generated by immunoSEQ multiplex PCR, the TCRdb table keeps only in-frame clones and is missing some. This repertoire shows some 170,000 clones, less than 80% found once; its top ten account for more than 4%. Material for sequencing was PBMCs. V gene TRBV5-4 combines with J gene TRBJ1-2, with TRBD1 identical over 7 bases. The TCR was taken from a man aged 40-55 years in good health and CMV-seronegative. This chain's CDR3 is CASSLEGGRRAWGYTF. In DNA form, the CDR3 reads TGTGCCAGCAGCTTGGAAGGGGGCAGGCGGGCTTGGGGCTACACCTTC.